The sequence of this T cell receptor (beta chain) was determined in a study of blood T cell repertoires in COVID-19. Study-level information: Some COVID-19 samples were acute and others convalescent; all came from the United States, Italy and Spain.

The CDR3 totals 12 residues. The germline V gene encodes CDR1 LNHDA and CDR2 SQIVND (reference sequence). V was cut by 2 bases and J by 7 bases, with 8 bases left in between. Per the study methods: Reference gene primer amplification yielded estimated nucleated cell counts. Produced via immunoSEQ multiplex PCR; TCRdb's table is partial and in-frame only. V, J and clone size are taken as reported in that table, and D and trimming were inferred from the DNA itself. The table shows nearly 70,000 clones, with about four fifths occurring only once. The J gene is TRBJ1-1, the V gene TRBV19, with D tentatively TRBD1 (5 bases). The sample taken for sequencing was peripheral blood. The origin of this receptor is a woman older than 75 with acute or convalescent COVID-19. The CDR3 is CASSIQGIEAFF. The CDR3, as DNA: TGTGCCAGTAGTATACAGGGAATTGAAGCTTTCTTT.